The T cell receptor (beta chain) described here comes from a study of graft-versus-host responses after intestinal transplantation. Broader study findings: Graft-donor T cell macrochimerism coincided with high graft-versus-host to host-versus-graft clonal ratios in allografts.

Germline CDR1 and CDR2: MNHEY and SVGAGI. Unmatched junction bases numbered 10, after V lost 9 bases and J lost 2 bases. The CDR3 totals 14 residues. As regards this clone: The antigen remains unidentified.

The data were produced by immunoSEQ multiplex PCR, yet TCRdb's version contains in-frame clones alone and is incomplete. The table shows about 100,000 clones, with just over 90% occurring only once. The TCR originated in a human donor who received an intestinal transplant. V usage is TRBV6-5 and J usage is TRBJ2-7, with TRBD1 identical over 7 bases. The specimen was unstimulated CD8+ T cells sorted from spleen or lymph node cells, collected before intestinal transplant. The CDR3 DNA sequence: TGTGCCAGTTCCGACAGGGCCATTACCTACGAGCAGTACTTC. It codes for CASSDRAITYEQYF.